This T cell receptor beta chain was identified during a study of shared clonotypes between healthy human individuals. Turning to the study itself: Used for every donor were three CD4 naive, three CD4 memory, two CD8 naive and one CD8 memory plate. Study-level findings and limits: When compared with the clonotypes that were shared by all four sorted-subset donors, the non-shared clonotypes turned out to have lower generation probabilities.

Each of the donors was a healthy adult who was HIV-negative and had not had a recent acute infection or vaccination. The assay was immunoSEQ multiplex PCR, and TCRdb's table has in-frame clones only and misses some. The sample consists of roughly 1,000,000 clones, around 78% of them appearing once. Points on this clone: Its antigen is not known.

CDR1 and CDR2 from the germline V gene are SEHNR and FQNEAQ (reference sequence). Between the trimmed V and J ends, which lost 2 bases and 0 bases, there was a span of 8 bases. This CDR3 spans 15 amino acids. Material: memory CD4+ T cells from PBMCs. Subset meaning: CD45RA-negative fraction. The V call is TRBV7-9, the J call TRBJ1-5, with no clear D. The clonotype originates from a young man in good health. Some clones in this sample may be carry-over from other donors' samples. The CDR3 is CASSLSPDSNQPQHF. CDR3 in DNA: TGTGCCAGCAGCTTATCACCGGATAGCAATCAGCCCCAGCATTTT. The full variable domain, its missing parts supplied by reference TRBV7-9 and TRBJ1-5, is DTGVSQNPRHKITKRGQNVTFRCDPISEHNRLYWYRQTLGQGPEFLTYFQNEAQLEKSRLLSDRFSAERPKGSFSTLEIQRTEQGDSAMYLCASSLSPDSNQPQHFGDGTRLSIL.